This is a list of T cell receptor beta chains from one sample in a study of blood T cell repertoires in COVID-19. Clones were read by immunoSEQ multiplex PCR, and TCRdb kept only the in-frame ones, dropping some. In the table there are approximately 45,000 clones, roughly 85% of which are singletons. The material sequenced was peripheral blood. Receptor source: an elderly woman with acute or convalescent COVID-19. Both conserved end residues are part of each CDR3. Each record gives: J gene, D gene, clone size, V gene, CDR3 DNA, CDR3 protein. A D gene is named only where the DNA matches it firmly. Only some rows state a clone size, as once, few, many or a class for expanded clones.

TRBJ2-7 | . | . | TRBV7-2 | TGTGCCAGCAGCTTATACCATGACGGGGACTCCCCACGATACCAGTACTTC | CASSLYHDGDSPRYQYF
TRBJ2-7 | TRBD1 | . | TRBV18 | TGTGCCAGCTCACTGGGACAGGCAAGCTCCTACGAGCAGTACTTC | CASSLGQASSYEQYF
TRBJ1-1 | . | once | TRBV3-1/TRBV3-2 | TGTGCCAGCAGCCTGGCCACCGGAGGCAGCTTCACTGAAGCTTTCTTT | CASSLATGGSFTEAFF
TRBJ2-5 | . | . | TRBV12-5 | TGTGCTAGTGGTTCGGGGGATGTGGGGTACCAAGAGACCCAGTACTTC | CASGSGDVGYQETQYF
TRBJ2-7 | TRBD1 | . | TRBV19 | TGTGCCAGTAGCAGGGACAGTAACTACGAGCAGTACTTC | CASSRDSNYEQYF
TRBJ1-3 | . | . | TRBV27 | TGTGCCAGCAGTTTAGGGGGGGCTGGAAACACCATATATTTT | CASSLGGAGNTIYF
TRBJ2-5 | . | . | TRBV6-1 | TGTGCCAGCAGTGAGCTGGGCAGCCATCGAGAGACCCAGTACTTC | CASSELGSHRETQYF
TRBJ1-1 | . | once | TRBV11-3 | TGTGCCAGCAGCTCTCTCGGGGACACTGAAGCTTTCTTT | CASSSLGDTEAFF
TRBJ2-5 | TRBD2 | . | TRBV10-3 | TGTGCCATCAGACCGACTAGCGGGGGGGTTGAGACCCAGTACTTC | CAIRPTSGGVETQYF
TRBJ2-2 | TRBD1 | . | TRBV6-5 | TGTGCCAGCACAGACTGGACAGGGAACACCGGGGAGCTGTTTTTT | CASTDWTGNTGELFF
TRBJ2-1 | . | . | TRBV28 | TGTGCCAGCTGGTTAGGGGGTTTCTCCTACAATGAGCAGTTCTTC | CASWLGGFSYNEQFF
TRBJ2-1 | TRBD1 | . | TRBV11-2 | TGTGCCAGCAGGTATGGGACAGGAAAGCAGAAGGGCAATGAGCAGTTCTTC | CASRYGTGKQKGNEQFF
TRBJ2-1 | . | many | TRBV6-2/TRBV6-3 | TGTGCCAGCAGCCCCCTAGCGAATGAGCAGTTCTTC | CASSPLANEQFF
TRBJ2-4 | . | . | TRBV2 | TGTGCCAGCGGACTGACCCTAGCCAAAAACATTCAGTACTTC | CASGLTLAKNIQYF
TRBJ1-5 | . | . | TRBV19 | TGTGCCAGTGGGTTTGGACAGTCCGATCAGCCCCAGCATTTT | CASGFGQSDQPQHF
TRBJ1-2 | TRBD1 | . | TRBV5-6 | TGTGCCAGCAGCCGGGACAGGGCGGATGGCTACACCTTC | CASSRDRADGYTF
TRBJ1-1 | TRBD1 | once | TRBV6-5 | TGTGCCAGCAGTTTCCGACAGGGGGTGCTTAACACTGAAGCTTTCTTT | CASSFRQGVLNTEAFF
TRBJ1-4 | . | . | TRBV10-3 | TGTGCCATCAGTGACCAAAGCTGGACAACCATTAATGAAAAACTGTTTTTT | CAISDQSWTTINEKLFF
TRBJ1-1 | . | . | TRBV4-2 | TGTGCCAGCAGCCAAACTGGACGGGGGAACACTGAAGCTTTCTTT | CASSQTGRGNTEAFF
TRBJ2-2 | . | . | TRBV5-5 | TGTGCCAGCAGCTTGGTGGTACAGGGCCTGAACACCGGGGAGCTGTTTTTT | CASSLVVQGLNTGELFF
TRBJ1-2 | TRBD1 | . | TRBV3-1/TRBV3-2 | TGTGCCAGCAGCCAAACCTCGGGACAGGAGGCCTACACCTTC | CASSQTSGQEAYTF
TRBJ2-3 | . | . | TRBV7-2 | TGTGCCAGCAGCCGTGGAGGGGGGGGGACAGATACGCAGTATTTT | CASSRGGGGTDTQYF
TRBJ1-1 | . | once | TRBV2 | TGTGCCAGCAGCCCGACATACCCGAACACTGAAGCTTTCTTT | CASSPTYPNTEAFF
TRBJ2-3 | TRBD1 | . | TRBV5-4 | TGTGCCAGCAGCCCAACAGGGGCTTTTAGCACAGATACGCAGTATTTT | CASSPTGAFSTDTQYF
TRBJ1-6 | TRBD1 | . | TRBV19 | TGTGCCAGTAGTGCGGGGACAGGGGCGGTCCCCTCTAATTCACCCCTCCACTTT | CASSAGTGAVPSNSPLHF
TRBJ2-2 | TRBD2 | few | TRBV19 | TGTGCCAGTAGTCACGGGGCGGGGGGCACCGGGGAGCTGTTTTTT | CASSHGAGGTGELFF
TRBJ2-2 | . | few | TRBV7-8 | TGTGCCAGCATTACAGGGATCACGAACACCGGGGAGCTGTTTTTT | CASITGITNTGELFF
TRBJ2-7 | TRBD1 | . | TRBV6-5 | TGTGCCAGCGCTTTGGGGACAGGCCTCTCCTACGAGCAGTACTTC | CASALGTGLSYEQYF
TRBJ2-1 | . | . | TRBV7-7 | TGTGCTAGCAGCGCCCTGGGAGGGGGGTACAATGAGCAGTTCTTC | CASSALGGGYNEQFF
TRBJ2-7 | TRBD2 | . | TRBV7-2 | TGTGCCAGCAGTCCCACTAGCGGGGCCTCCTACGAGCAGTACTTC | CASSPTSGASYEQYF
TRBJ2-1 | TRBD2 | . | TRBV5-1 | TGCGCCAGCAGCTTGGAGGCTAGCGGGGGCTATGAGCAGTTCTTC | CASSLEASGGYEQFF
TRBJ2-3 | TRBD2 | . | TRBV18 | TGTGCCAGCTCAGCGACTAGCGGGGGGCCATTCGGAACGCAGTATTTT | CASSATSGGPFGTQYF
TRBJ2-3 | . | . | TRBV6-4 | TGTGCCAGCAGTGAGCAGGGAACAGATACGCAGTATTTT | CASSEQGTDTQYF
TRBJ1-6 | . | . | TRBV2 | TGTGCCAGCAGTGCCCAGGGGCCTAATTCACCCCTCCACTTT | CASSAQGPNSPLHF
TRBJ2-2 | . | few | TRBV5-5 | TGTGCCAGCAGCTTTACAGGCATTTCGAACACCGGGGAGCTGTTTTTT | CASSFTGISNTGELFF
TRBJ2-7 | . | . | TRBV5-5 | TGTGCCAGCAGTGACCAGCCGGGCTACGAGCAGTACTTC | CASSDQPGYEQYF
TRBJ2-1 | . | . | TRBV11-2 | TGTGCCAGCAGCTTCCCGGGACTCGACAATGAGCAGTTCTTC | CASSFPGLDNEQFF
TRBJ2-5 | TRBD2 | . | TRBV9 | TGTGCCAGCAGCGTAGCTTCGCGGGGGGGCAGGGAGACCCAGTACTTC | CASSVASRGGRETQYF
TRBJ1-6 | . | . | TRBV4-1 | TGCGCCAGCAGCCAAGATACGGCAGGGCGATCACCCCTCCACTTT | CASSQDTAGRSPLHF
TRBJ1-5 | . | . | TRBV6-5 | TGTGCCAGCTCCCCGGGGTCCACAGAGGGACAGCCCCAGCATTTT | CASSPGSTEGQPQHF
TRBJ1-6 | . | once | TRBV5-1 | TGCGCCAGCAGCTTGGTTCAGGAAAATTCACCCCTCCACTTT | CASSLVQENSPLHF
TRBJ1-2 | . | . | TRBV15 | TGTGCCACCAGCAGAGGGAATTCAGGGTTCTATGGCTACACCTTC | CATSRGNSGFYGYTF
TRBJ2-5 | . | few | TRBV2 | TGTGCCAGCAGTGATCGCAGGAACCAAGAGACCCAGTACTTC | CASSDRRNQETQYF
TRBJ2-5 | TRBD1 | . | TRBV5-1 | TGCGCCAGCAGCTTCACCGGGACAGGGGTGGTAAAAGAGACCCAGTACTTC | CASSFTGTGVVKETQYF
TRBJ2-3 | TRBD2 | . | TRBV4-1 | TGCGCCAGCAGCCTCGGTCCAGCGGGGGCCACAGATACGCAGTATTTT | CASSLGPAGATDTQYF
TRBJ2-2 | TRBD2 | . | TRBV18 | TGTGCCAGCTCACCGCAGGTAGCGGGGCCCACCGGGGAGCTGTTTTTT | CASSPQVAGPTGELFF
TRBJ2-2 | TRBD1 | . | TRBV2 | TGTGCCAGCAGAAAAGACAGGGATTGGACCGGGGAGCTGTTTTTT | CASRKDRDWTGELFF